This T cell receptor beta chain was obtained from a study of OX40 agonist ivuxolimab in advanced cancers. Study-level information: Patients were treated with intravenous ivuxolimab, dosed at 0.01 to 10 mg/kg and infused every 2 weeks. General study points: On average, CD8+ T cells had more expanded clones than CD4+.

Measured with immunoSEQ multiplex PCR; TCRdb has only the in-frame clones, and not every one. The profile shows around 70,000 clones, 82% of them singletons. This CDR3 contains 17 residues. With 6 bases removed from V and 2 bases from J, the gap between germline ends came to 23 bases. CDR1 is SEHNR and CDR2 is FQNEAQ in the germline V gene (reference sequence). Peripheral blood came from all dose cohorts at three timepoints. As for this clone: Its antigen is undetermined.

The origin of this receptor is an adult with an advanced solid tumor such as melanoma, head and neck, liver or kidney cancer. The chain has TRBV7-9 and TRBJ2-7; the D gene is possibly TRBD2 (6 bases). This sample comprised CD4+ or CD8+ T cells sorted from blood, obtained in a trial of the OX40 agonist ivuxolimab. This CDR3 is CASSSQKPRDSTYEQYF. DNA for the CDR3: TGTGCCAGCAGTTCACAAAAGCCTCGGGACTCGACCTACGAGCAGTACTTC.